Each of the 2 T cell receptor beta chains below was sequenced from the same sample in a study of blood T cell repertoires in COVID-19. Using immunoSEQ multiplex PCR, the repertoire was profiled, and TCRdb retains in-frame clones only, with some absent. The table includes 450,000 or so clones, 70% to 90% detected once. Sequenced material: peripheral blood. Every receptor here comes from a man between 18 and 35 years old with COVID-19, enrolled during active disease.

The V call is TRBV10-3, the J call TRBJ2-1; 10 bases map to TRBD2. The CDR3 is 16 amino acids. After removal of 6 bases from V and 4 bases from J, the junction contained 9 bases not matched to a gene. The germline CDR1 and CDR2 sequences are ENHRY and SYGVKD. The DNA for the CDR3 is TGTGCCATCAGGACCCCAGCGGGGGGGTCTTACAATGAGCAGTTCTTC. It encodes CAIRTPAGGSYNEQFF.

This chain links TRBV4-1 with TRBJ1-2, with TRBD1 matching 7 bases. The CDR3 is 13 residues long. CDR1 is MGHRA, CDR2 YSYEKL, per germline. Losses at the gene ends were 0 bases for V and 10 bases for J; bases not matched to a gene: 5. Here the CDR3 DNA reads TGCGCCAGCAGCCAAGATGGTGAGGGGGCCTACACCTTC. Translation: CASSQDGEGAYTF.